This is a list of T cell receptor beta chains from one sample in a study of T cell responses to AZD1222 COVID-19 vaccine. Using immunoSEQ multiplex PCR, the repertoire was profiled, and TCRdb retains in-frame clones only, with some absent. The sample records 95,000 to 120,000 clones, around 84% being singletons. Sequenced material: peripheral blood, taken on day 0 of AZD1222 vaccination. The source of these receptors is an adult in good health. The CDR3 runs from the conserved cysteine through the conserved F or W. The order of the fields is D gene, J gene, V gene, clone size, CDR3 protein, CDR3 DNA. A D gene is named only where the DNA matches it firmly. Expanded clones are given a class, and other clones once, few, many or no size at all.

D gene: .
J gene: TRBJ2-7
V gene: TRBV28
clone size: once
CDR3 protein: CASSLRQVRHEQYF
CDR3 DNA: TGTGCCAGCAGTCTCCGGCAGGTTCGACACGAGCAGTACTTC

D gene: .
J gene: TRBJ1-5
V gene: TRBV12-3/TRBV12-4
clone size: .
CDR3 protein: CASSSSDQPQHF
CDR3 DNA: TGTGCCAGCAGTTCCAGCGATCAGCCCCAGCATTTT

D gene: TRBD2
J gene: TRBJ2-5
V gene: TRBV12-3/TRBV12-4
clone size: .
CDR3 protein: CASSDWGGETQYF
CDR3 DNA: TGTGCCAGCAGCGACTGGGGGGGAGAGACCCAGTACTTC

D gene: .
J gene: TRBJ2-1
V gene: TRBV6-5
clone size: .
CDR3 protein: CASSYSRDPYNEQFF
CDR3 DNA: TGTGCCAGCAGTTACTCGAGGGACCCCTACAATGAGCAGTTCTTC

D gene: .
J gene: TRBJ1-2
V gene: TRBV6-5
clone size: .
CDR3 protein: CASTSGGGLGYGYTF
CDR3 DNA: TGTGCCAGCACCTCCGGGGGGGGGCTGGGCTATGGCTACACCTTC

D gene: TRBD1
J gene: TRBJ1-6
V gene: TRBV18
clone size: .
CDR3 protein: CASSPAGTGDSPLHF
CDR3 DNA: TGTGCCAGCTCACCGGCCGGGACAGGGGATTCACCCCTCCACTTT

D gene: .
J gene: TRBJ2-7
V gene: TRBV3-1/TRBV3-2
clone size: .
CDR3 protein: CASSQGTTRYEQYF
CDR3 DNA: TGTGCCAGCAGCCAAGGGACTACCCGATACGAGCAGTACTTC

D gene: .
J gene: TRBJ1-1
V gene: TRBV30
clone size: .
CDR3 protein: CACSSAEAFF
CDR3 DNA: TGTGCCTGTTCTTCTGCTGAAGCTTTCTTT

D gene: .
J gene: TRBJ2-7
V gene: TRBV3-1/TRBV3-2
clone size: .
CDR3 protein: CASSQGPYEQYF
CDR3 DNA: TGTGCCAGCAGCCAAGGTCCATACGAGCAGTACTTC

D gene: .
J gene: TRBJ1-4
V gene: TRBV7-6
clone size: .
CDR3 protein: CASSPRRPPTNEKLFF
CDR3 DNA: TGTGCCAGCAGCCCGCGCCGTCCTCCAACTAATGAAAAACTGTTTTTT

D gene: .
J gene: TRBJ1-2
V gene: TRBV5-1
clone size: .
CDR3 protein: CASSPGTPDYGYTF
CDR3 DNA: TGCGCCAGCAGCCCCGGGACACCGGATTATGGCTACACCTTC

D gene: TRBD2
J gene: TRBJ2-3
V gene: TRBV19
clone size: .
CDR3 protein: CASSIGLAVEDTQYF
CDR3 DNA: TGTGCCAGTAGTATCGGACTAGCGGTGGAAGATACGCAGTATTTT

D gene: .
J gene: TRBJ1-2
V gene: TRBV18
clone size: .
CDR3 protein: CASSPDARDGYTF
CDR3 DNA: TGTGCCAGCTCACCGGACGCCCGGGATGGCTACACCTTC

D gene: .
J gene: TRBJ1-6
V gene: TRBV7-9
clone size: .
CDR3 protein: CASTRSNSPLHF
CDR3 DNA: TGTGCCAGCACCCGTTCTAATTCACCCCTCCACTTT

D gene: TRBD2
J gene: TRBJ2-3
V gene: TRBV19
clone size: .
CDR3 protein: CASSTTSGGAASTDTQYF
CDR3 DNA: TGTGCCAGTAGTACAACTAGCGGGGGGGCCGCTAGCACAGATACGCAGTATTTT

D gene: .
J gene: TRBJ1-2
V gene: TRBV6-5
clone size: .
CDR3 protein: CASSYVGSGGAYGYTF
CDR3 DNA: TGTGCCAGCAGTTACGTTGGGTCGGGGGGTGCCTATGGCTACACCTTC

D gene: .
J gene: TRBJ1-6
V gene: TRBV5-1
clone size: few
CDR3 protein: CASSLSPGQAPPLHF
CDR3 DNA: TGCGCCAGCAGCTTGTCTCCAGGGCAGGCCCCACCCCTCCACTTT

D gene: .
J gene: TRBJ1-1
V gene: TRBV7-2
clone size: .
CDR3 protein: CASSVDKNTEAFF
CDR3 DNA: TGTGCCAGCAGCGTCGACAAGAACACTGAAGCTTTCTTT

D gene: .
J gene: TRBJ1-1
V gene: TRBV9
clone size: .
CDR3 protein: CASSVVARTEAFF
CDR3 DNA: TGTGCCAGCAGCGTAGTGGCACGAACTGAAGCTTTCTTT

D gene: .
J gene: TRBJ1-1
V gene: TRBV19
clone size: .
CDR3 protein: CASSGGPEAFF
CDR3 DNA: TGTGCCAGTAGTGGGGGGCCTGAAGCTTTCTTT

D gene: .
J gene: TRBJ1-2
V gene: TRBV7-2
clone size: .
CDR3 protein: CASSPYSRGYTF
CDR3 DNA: TGTGCCAGCAGCCCTTACAGCCGGGGCTACACCTTC

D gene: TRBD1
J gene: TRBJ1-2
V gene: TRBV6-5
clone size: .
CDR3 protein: CASSYSGQGDGYTF
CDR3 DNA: TGTGCCAGCAGTTACTCGGGACAGGGGGATGGCTACACCTTC

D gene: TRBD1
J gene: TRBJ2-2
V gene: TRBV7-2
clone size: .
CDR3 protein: CASSLSGQGSGELFF
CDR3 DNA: TGTGCCAGCAGCTTATCGGGACAGGGAAGCGGGGAGCTGTTTTTT

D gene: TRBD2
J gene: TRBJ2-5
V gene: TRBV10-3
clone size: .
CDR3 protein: CAAGGDQETQYF
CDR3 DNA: TGTGCCGCCGGGGGGGATCAAGAGACCCAGTACTTC

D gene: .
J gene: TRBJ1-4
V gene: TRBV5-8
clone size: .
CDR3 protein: CASSVRGGSNEKLFF
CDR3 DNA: TGTGCCAGCAGCGTCAGGGGAGGTTCGAATGAAAAACTGTTTTTT

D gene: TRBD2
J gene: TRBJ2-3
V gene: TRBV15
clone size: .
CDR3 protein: CATSRDGVALLAPSTDTQYF
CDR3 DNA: TGTGCCACCAGCAGAGATGGGGTGGCTCTACTAGCGCCTAGCACAGATACGCAGTATTTT

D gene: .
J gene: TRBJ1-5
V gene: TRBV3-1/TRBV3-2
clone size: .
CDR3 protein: CASSPVWTETHQPQHF
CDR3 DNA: TGTGCCAGCAGCCCTGTATGGACAGAAACCCATCAGCCCCAGCATTTT

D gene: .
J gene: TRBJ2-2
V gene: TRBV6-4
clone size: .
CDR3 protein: CASRPNTGELFF
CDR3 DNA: TGTGCCAGCAGGCCAAACACCGGGGAGCTGTTTTTT

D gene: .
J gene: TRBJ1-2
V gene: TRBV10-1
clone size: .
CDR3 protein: CASSGGASGYTF
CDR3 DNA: TGCGCCAGCAGTGGGGGGGCATCTGGCTACACCTTC

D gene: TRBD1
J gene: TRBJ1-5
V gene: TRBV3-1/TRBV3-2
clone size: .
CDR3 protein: CASSQDGQGAKQPQHF
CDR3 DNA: TGTGCCAGCAGCCAAGATGGCCAGGGGGCAAAGCAGCCCCAGCATTTT

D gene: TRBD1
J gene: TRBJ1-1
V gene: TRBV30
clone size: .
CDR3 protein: CAWSVAGTGDTEAFF
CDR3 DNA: TGTGCCTGGAGTGTAGCCGGGACAGGGGACACTGAAGCTTTCTTT

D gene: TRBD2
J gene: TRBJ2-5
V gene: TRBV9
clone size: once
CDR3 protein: CASSVATSGGAPPETQYF
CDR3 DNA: TGTGCCAGCAGCGTAGCAACTAGCGGGGGGGCCCCCCCAGAGACCCAGTACTTC

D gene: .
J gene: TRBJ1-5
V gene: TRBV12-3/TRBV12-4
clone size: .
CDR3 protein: CASTPSVSQPQHF
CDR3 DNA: TGTGCCAGCACCCCGTCGGTCAGTCAGCCCCAGCATTTT

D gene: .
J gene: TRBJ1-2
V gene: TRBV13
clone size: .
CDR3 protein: CASLEGRGINYGYTF
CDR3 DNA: TGTGCCAGTTTAGAGGGCCGGGGAATCAACTATGGCTACACCTTC

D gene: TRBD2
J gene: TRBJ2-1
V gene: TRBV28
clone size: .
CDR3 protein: CASSSPSGGPAEQFF
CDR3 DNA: TGTGCCAGCAGCTCCCCCTCGGGGGGGCCCGCTGAGCAGTTCTTC

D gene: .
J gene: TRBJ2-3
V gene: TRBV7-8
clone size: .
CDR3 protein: CASSYTTGRTDTQYF
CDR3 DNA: TGTGCCAGCAGCTATACTACAGGGCGCACAGATACGCAGTATTTT

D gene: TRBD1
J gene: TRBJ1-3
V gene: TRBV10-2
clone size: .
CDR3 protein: CASSRDRGIDTIYF
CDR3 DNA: TGCGCCAGCAGCAGGGACAGGGGAATAGACACCATATATTTT

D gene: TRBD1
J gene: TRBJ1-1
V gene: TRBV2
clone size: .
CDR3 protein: CASTLDRENTEAFF
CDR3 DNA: TGTGCCAGCACCTTGGACAGGGAGAACACTGAAGCTTTCTTT

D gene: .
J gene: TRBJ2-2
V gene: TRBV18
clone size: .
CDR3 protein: CASSTQRNTGELFF
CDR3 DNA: TGTGCCAGCTCAACACAGAGGAACACCGGGGAGCTGTTTTTT

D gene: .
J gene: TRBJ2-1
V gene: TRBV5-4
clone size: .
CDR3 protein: CASSLSAWGAWENEQFF
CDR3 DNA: TGTGCCAGCAGCTTGTCAGCATGGGGGGCTTGGGAGAATGAGCAGTTCTTC

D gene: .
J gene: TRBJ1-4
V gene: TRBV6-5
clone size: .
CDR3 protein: CASSYSGREEKLFF
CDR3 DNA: TGTGCCAGCAGTTACTCGGGGCGGGAAGAAAAACTGTTTTTT

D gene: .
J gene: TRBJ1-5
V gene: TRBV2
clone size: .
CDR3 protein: CASSPDSRTGNQPQHF
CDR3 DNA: TGTGCCAGCAGTCCAGACAGCCGGACGGGCAATCAGCCCCAGCATTTT

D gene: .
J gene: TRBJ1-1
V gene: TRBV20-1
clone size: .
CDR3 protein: CSASRRAFF
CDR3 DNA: TGCAGTGCTAGCAGGAGAGCTTTCTTT

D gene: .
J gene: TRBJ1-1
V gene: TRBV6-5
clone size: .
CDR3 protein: CACKGNPENTEAFF
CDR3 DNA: TGTGCCTGCAAGGGGAACCCAGAGAACACTGAAGCTTTCTTT

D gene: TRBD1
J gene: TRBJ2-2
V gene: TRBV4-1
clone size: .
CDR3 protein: CASSQGQTGGSTGELFF
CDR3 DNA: TGCGCCAGCAGCCAAGGACAAACAGGGGGGAGTACCGGGGAGCTGTTTTTT

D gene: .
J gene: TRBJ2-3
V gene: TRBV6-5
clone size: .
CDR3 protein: CASSYSRPDTQYF
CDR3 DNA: TGTGCCAGCAGTTACTCTCGTCCAGATACGCAGTATTTT

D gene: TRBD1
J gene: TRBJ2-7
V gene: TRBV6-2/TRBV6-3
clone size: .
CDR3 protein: CASSYGQGGEQYF
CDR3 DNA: TGTGCCAGCAGTTACGGACAGGGTGGCGAGCAGTACTTC

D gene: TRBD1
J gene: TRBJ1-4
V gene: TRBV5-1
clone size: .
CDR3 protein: CASSGQGGDNEKLFF
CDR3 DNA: TGCGCCAGCAGCGGACAGGGGGGAGATAATGAAAAACTGTTTTTT

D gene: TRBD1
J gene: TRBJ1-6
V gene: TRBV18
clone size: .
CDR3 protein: CASRPGQLHSPLHF
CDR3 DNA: TGTGCCAGCCGTCCGGGACAGCTACATTCACCCCTCCACTTT

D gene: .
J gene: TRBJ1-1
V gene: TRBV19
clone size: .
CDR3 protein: CASRKQQLDTEAFF
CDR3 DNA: TGTGCCAGTAGGAAACAGCAGTTAGACACTGAAGCTTTCTTT

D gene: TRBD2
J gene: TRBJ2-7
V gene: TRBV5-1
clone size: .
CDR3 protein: CASSLGSSGGAYEQYF
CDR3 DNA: TGCGCCAGCAGCTTGGGGTCTAGCGGGGGGGCCTACGAGCAGTACTTC

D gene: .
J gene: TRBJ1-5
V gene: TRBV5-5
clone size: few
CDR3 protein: CASSLDLWEGNQPQHF
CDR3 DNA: TGTGCCAGCAGCTTGGACCTTTGGGAGGGCAATCAGCCCCAGCATTTT

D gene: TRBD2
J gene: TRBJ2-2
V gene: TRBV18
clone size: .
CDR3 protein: CASSPPSGGAYGELFF
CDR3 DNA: TGTGCCAGCTCACCTCCCAGCGGGGGGGCATATGGGGAGCTGTTTTTT

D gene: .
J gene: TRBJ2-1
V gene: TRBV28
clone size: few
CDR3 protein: CAAKPGGARNEQFF
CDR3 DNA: TGTGCCGCCAAGCCAGGCGGGGCACGGAATGAGCAGTTCTTC

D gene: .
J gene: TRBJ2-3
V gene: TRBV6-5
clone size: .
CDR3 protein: CASSFGGFTDTQYF
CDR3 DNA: TGTGCCAGCAGTTTTGGCGGGTTCACAGATACGCAGTATTTT

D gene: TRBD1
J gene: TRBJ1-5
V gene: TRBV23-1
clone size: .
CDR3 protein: CASSRLIPGTGVHQPQHF
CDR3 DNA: TGCGCCAGCAGTCGCCTCATCCCCGGGACAGGGGTCCATCAGCCCCAGCATTTT

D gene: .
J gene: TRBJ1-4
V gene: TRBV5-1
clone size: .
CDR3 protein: CASSLASVNEKLFF
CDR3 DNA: TGCGCCAGCAGCTTGGCGTCGGTTAATGAAAAACTGTTTTTT

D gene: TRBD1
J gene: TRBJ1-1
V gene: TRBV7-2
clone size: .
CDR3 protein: CASSAGTGEAFF
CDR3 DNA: TGTGCCAGCAGCGCCGGGACAGGGGAGGCTTTCTTT

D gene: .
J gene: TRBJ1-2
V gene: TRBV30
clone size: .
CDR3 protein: CAWSSRGGYTF
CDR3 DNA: TGTGCCTGGAGTAGCAGGGGTGGCTACACCTTC

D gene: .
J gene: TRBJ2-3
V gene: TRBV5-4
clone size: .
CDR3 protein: CASSRDPAADTQYF
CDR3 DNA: TGTGCCAGCAGCCGGGACCCGGCGGCAGATACGCAGTATTTT